What follows are 17 T cell receptor beta chains derived from one specimen sequenced in a study of blood T cell repertoires in COVID-19. Profiled with immunoSEQ multiplex PCR; TCRdb holds only in-frame clones, not every one. The data hold about 400,000 clones, with around 90% observed a single time. The sample consisted of peripheral blood. These receptors were taken from a human donor in a cohort sampled during active COVID-19.

This rearrangement joins TRBV25-1 to TRBJ1-2; 8 bases align to TRBD1. Per the germline V gene, CDR1 is MGHDK and CDR2 is SYGVNS. Trimming took 4 bases from V and 7 from J; bases not matched to a gene: 20. The CDR3 is made up of 18 amino acids. The CDR3 DNA is TGTGCCAGCAGTGTATACCTTGACTTACCCCGGACAGGGTGTGGCTACACCTTC. It is translated as CASSVYLDLPRTGCGYTF.

The rearrangement joins TRBV5-4 to TRBJ2-2; 10 nucleotides line up with TRBD2. The CDR3 has 19 amino acids. Germline CDR1 reads SGHNT; CDR2 reads YYREEE (reference sequence). Trimming cost V 3 bases and J 5 bases; bases outside gene matches: 16. The DNA of the CDR3 is TGTGCCAGCAGCTCCGGGGGACTAGCGCCTGCCGGGGATACCGGGGAGCTGTTTTTT. Translated, it gives CASSSGGLAPAGDTGELFF. Drawing the rest from reference TRBV5-4 and TRBJ2-2, the complete variable domain is ETGVTQSPTHLIKTRGQQVTLRCSSQSGHNTVSWYQQALGQGPQFIFQYYREEENGRGNFPPRFSGLQFPNYSSELNVNALELDDSALYLCASSSGGLAPAGDTGELFFGEGSRLTVL.

This chain joins TRBV25-1 and TRBJ1-6, with TRBD1 identical over 10 bases. The germline V gene encodes CDR1 MGHDK and CDR2 SYGVNS. The CDR3 runs to 16 residues. The V and J ends lost 3 bases and 6 bases, in that order; junction bases with no gene match: 5. The CDR3 coding sequence is TGTGCCAGCAGTGACTCGGGACAGGGGATTAATTCACCCCTCCACTTT. Protein sequence: CASSDSGQGINSPLHF.

This chain links TRBV5-1 with TRBJ2-7; perhaps TRBD2 as D (5 bases). There are 16 residues in the CDR3. Trimming stripped 4 bases from V and 2 bases from J, with 19 bases between. Per germline, CDR1 SGHRS and CDR2 YFSETQ. In nucleotides, the CDR3 is TGCGCCAGCAGCCCCCAGCCGGACTTACCTACCTACGAGCAGTACTTC. This gives the protein CASSPQPDLPTYEQYF.

The chain uses TRBV7-2 and TRBJ1-2, with D possibly matching TRBD1 (6 bases). This CDR3 has 16 amino acids. The germline CDR1 and CDR2 sequences are SGHTA and FQGNSA. The V gene lost 3 bases and the J gene lost 2 bases, with 16 bases spanning the gap. The CDR3 coding sequence is TGTGCCAGCAGCTTTTACCCCCGGGACACCAACTATGGCTACACCTTC. Translation gives CASSFYPRDTNYGYTF. Combining the CDR3 with reference TRBV7-2 and TRBJ1-2 gives the whole variable domain GAGVSQSPSNKVTEKGKDVELRCDPISGHTALYWYRQSLGQGLEFLIYFQGNSAPDKSGLPSDRFSAERTGGSVSTLTIQRTQQEDSAVYLCASSFYPRDTNYGYTFGSGTRLTVV.

This clone was detected a few times. DNA for the CDR3: TGCGCCAGCAGCCAAGTGTTGGACGGGGGGCTCTCAACTGAAGCTTTCTTT. The encoded protein is CASSQVLDGGLSTEAFF. The J gene is TRBJ1-1, the V gene TRBV4-1, with TRBD1 as a possible D gene (6 bases). The V and J ends lost 1 base and 5 bases respectively, with 20 bases between them. This CDR3 is 17 amino acids long. Germline-derived CDR1 and CDR2 are MGHRA and YSYEKL.

The gene calls are TRBV7-3 and TRBJ2-1; a possible D gene is TRBD2 (6 bases). Per germline, CDR1 SGHTA and CDR2 FQGTGA. V lost 2 bases and J 2 bases, leaving 10 bases between the germline ends. The CDR3 contains 15 residues. The CDR3 sequence: CASSLQSGAYNEQFF. CDR3 in DNA: TGTGCCAGCAGCTTACAGTCGGGGGCCTACAATGAGCAGTTCTTC. The full variable domain, completed using reference TRBV7-3 and TRBJ2-1, is GAGVSQTPSNKVTEKGKYVELRCDPISGHTALYWYRQSLGQGPEFLIYFQGTGAADDSGLPNDRFFAVRPEGSVSTLKIQRTERGDSAVYLCASSLQSGAYNEQFFGPGTRLTVL.

This rearrangement joins TRBV2 to TRBJ2-3; D perhaps matches TRBD1 (6 bases). Trimming pared 4 bases from V and 5 bases from J, leaving 10 bases between. CDR3 length: 13 amino acids. CDR1 and CDR2 from the germline V gene are SNHLY and FYNNEI. The CDR3 is CASSVGTRDTQYF. CDR3 nucleotide sequence: TGTGCCAGCAGTGTGGGGACACGAGATACGCAGTATTTT.

The chain joins TRBV5-1 to TRBJ2-5; D is possibly TRBD1 (6 bases). Germline V lookup: CDR1 SGHRS, CDR2 YFSETQ. The germline V and J ends were trimmed by 5 bases and 0 bases, with 14 bases remaining between them. CDR3 length: 15 amino acids. As DNA, the CDR3 is TGCGCCAGCAGGTCGGCAGGGGCTAACCAAGAGACCCAGTACTTC. This encodes CASRSAGANQETQYF.

CDR3 sequence: CASSQDTSGSLGSYNEQFF. The CDR3 region has the DNA TGCGCCAGCAGCCAAGATACTAGCGGGAGTCTAGGCTCCTACAATGAGCAGTTCTTC. This chain connects TRBV4-1 to TRBJ2-1, with 11 positions matching TRBD2. After removal of 0 bases from V and 0 bases from J, the junction contained 7 bases not matched to a gene. The CDR3 is made up of 19 amino acids. CDR1 and CDR2 (germline): MGHRA, YSYEKL.

The rearrangement uses TRBV4-1 and TRBJ2-7; tentatively, D is TRBD2 (5 bases). CDR1 MGHRA and CDR2 YSYEKL come from the germline V gene. The CDR3 loop spans 13 amino acids. V lost 0 bases and J 4 bases, leaving 7 bases between the germline ends. This chain's CDR3 is CASSQESGYEQYF. CDR3 sequence (DNA): TGCGCCAGCAGCCAAGAAAGCGGTTACGAGCAGTACTTC.

This clone has a single count. V is TRBV6-5 and J is TRBJ2-2; 12 bases align to TRBD2. The CDR3 is 15 residues long. Germline CDR1 reads MNHEY; CDR2 reads SVGAGI. The trim removed 6 bases at V and 5 bases at J, leaving 4 bases unmatched. CDR3 protein: CASRIGLAGTGELFF. Here the CDR3 DNA reads TGTGCCAGCAGAATAGGACTAGCGGGAACCGGGGAGCTGTTTTTT.

The genes are TRBV7-9 and TRBJ2-5, with 7 nucleotides matching TRBD2. The V gene's germline CDR1 is SEHNR and CDR2 FQNEAQ (reference sequence). V was clipped by 3 bases and J by 1 base; unmatched bases: 5. CDR3 length: 15 amino acids. As DNA, the CDR3 is TGTGCCAGCAGCTTCCAAGGGAGGGGCCAAGAGACCCAGTACTTC. It codes for CASSFQGRGQETQYF.

The gene calls are TRBV6-6 and TRBJ2-7, with a weak D call TRBD2 (6 bases). This CDR3 has 16 amino acids. V was trimmed by 4 bases and J by 2 bases, leaving 18 bases between them. From germline, CDR1 is MNHNY and CDR2 SVGAGI (reference sequence). In nucleotides, the CDR3 is TGTGCCAGCAGTTCGGTTGCGGGGACCGCCGCCTACGAGCAGTACTTC. It specifies CASSSVAGTAAYEQYF.

The chain employs TRBV30 and TRBJ2-1; D perhaps matches TRBD2 (5 bases). CDR3 length: 15 residues. Between the trimmed V and J ends, which lost 3 bases and 1 base, there was a span of 13 bases. Per germline, CDR1 GTSNPN and CDR2 SVGIG (reference sequence). CDR3 sequence reads: CAWRPLGVSYNEQFF. In DNA form, the CDR3 reads TGTGCCTGGAGACCCCTCGGGGTATCCTACAATGAGCAGTTCTTC. The full variable domain, its missing parts supplied by reference TRBV30 and TRBJ2-1, is SQTIHQWPATLVQPVGSPLSLECTVEGTSNPNLYWYRQAAGRGLQLLFYSVGIGQISSEVPQNLSASRPQDRQFILSSKKLLLSDSGFYLCAWRPLGVSYNEQFFGPGTRLTVL.

The chain carries TRBV4-2 and TRBJ2-5, with 8 nucleotides matching TRBD2. Unmatched junction bases numbered 7, after V lost 3 bases and J lost 4 bases. CDR1 and CDR2 from the germline V gene are LGHNA and YNFKEQ. The CDR3 extends over 15 amino acids. In nucleotides, the CDR3 is TGTGCCAGCAGCCACGCACGGGAGGGGGGAGAGACCCAGTACTTC. As protein: CASSHAREGGETQYF.

The V call is TRBV4-1, the J call TRBJ1-3, with 7 bases fitting TRBD1. The CDR3 runs 17 residues. CDR1 is MGHRA, CDR2 YSYEKL, per germline. J gave up 4 bases and V 2 bases, and 11 bases lay outside the gene matches. The CDR3 reads CASSQSLSQGMGNTIYF. The CDR3 nucleotides read TGCGCCAGCAGCCAAAGCCTCTCACAGGGGATGGGAAACACCATATATTTT.